The 29 T cell receptor beta chains given below trace back to one sample, sequenced in a study of T cells in Graves' hyperthyroidism and ophthalmopathy. What was amplified from RNA transcripts were TCR beta CDR3 regions. HTBI primers were used for first-round RT-PCR of the TCR CDR3. TCRdb called the multiplex PCR reads again in MiXCR, with one record for every CDR3 protein. This table holds 700,000 or so distinct CDR3 sequences, 16% found once. Source material: blood. The receptors shown here come from a man in his late teens or twenties with Graves' hyperthyroidism.

This clonotype was seen repeatedly, ten times or more. The rearrangement uses TRBV12-3 or TRBV12-4 and TRBJ1-2; 10 nucleotides align to TRBD1. The CDR3 loop spans 17 amino acids. Unmatched junction bases numbered 11, after V lost 5 bases and J lost 2 bases. The CDR3 nucleotides read TGTGCCAGCAGTCCCGGGACAGGGGCGCTAAAGAACTATGGCTACACCTTC. It encodes CASSPGTGALKNYGYTF.

This chain joins TRBV5-5 and TRBJ2-3, with 7 bases identical to TRBD2. The CDR3 totals 11 residues. Looked up from germline, CDR1 is SGHKS and CDR2 is YYEKEE (reference sequence). Trimming removed 7 bases from V and 9 bases from J; junction bases left unmatched: 5. DNA of the CDR3: TGTGCCAGCGGGAGGGACCAAACGCAGTATTTT. Amino acid sequence: CASGRDQTQYF.

The chain recombines TRBV12-5 with TRBJ2-5; possibly TRBD2 for D (5 bases). Trimming removed 1 base at V and 5 bases at J, with 17 bases between. Per germline, CDR1 LGHNT and CDR2 FRNRAP. The CDR3 spans 16 residues. CDR3 region: CASGLGPRGSPETQYF. The DNA for the CDR3 is TGTGCTAGTGGTTTGGGACCCCGGGGTTCACCGGAGACCCAGTACTTC.

This clonotype showed up just a few times. The gene calls are TRBV5-1 and TRBJ2-7; D is perhaps TRBD1 or TRBD2 (5 bases each). Trimming took 0 bases from V and 4 from J, leaving 17 bases between them. The CDR3 covers 16 residues. Germline assignment: CDR1 SGHRS and CDR2 YFSETQ. The CDR3 spells CASSLGPEGPKYEQYF. DNA for the CDR3: TGCGCCAGCAGCTTGGGGCCTGAGGGACCCAAATACGAGCAGTACTTC.

The V and J genes are TRBV20-1 and TRBJ2-2, with TRBD1 matching over 8 bases. The CDR3 consists of 14 residues. The germline CDR1 and CDR2 sequences are DFQATT and SNEGSKA (reference sequence). V shed 6 bases, J shed 2 bases, and the junction held 5 bases outside the gene matches. CDR3 sequence reads: CSARGLVNTGELFF. Here the CDR3 DNA reads TGCAGTGCCAGGGGGCTGGTCAACACCGGGGAGCTGTTTTTT.

The chain uses TRBV4-1 and TRBJ2-3; TRBD2 aligns across 8 bases. Germline CDR1 is MGHRA and CDR2 is YSYEKL. The junction had 7 bases not matched to a gene; V was cut back by 4 bases and J by 4 bases. The CDR3 is 15 residues long. In nucleotides, the CDR3 is TGCGCCAGCAGCCCCCCCGCGGGAGGAGCAGATACGCAGTATTTT. Translation gives CASSPPAGGADTQYF.

The rearrangement joins TRBV5-6 to TRBJ2-2; D is ambiguous. There are 12 residues in the CDR3. Germline loops: CDR1 SGHDT, CDR2 YYEEEE. Trimming shortened V by 3 bases and J by 6 bases, and 6 bases separated the two germline ends. The CDR3 DNA reads as TGTGCCAGCAGCTGGGTTTCCGGGGAGCTGTTTTTT. Residues: CASSWVSGELFF.

This clonotype has only a few counts. V gene TRBV15 combines with J gene TRBJ2-5; no firm D call. The CDR3 covers 15 residues. Germline V gene data show CDR1 as LNHNV and CDR2 as YYDKDF (reference sequence). Trimming took 0 bases from V and 4 from J, leaving 12 bases between them. The CDR3 sequence is CATSRDIAISETQYF. In DNA, the CDR3 is TGTGCCACCAGCAGAGATATTGCGATTTCAGAGACCCAGTACTTC.

The V gene is TRBV7-9, the J gene TRBJ1-2, with no clear D. In germline, CDR1 is SEHNR, CDR2 FQNEAQ (reference sequence). Trimming shortened V by 2 bases and J by 2 bases, and 6 bases separated the two germline ends. This CDR3 is built from 13 residues. The CDR3 loop is CASSLLQNYGYTF. The CDR3 nucleotides are TGTGCCAGCAGCTTATTACAGAACTATGGCTACACCTTC.

This clonotype appeared many times. The chain carries TRBV18 and TRBJ1-1; perhaps TRBD1 as D (5 bases). Trimming left V 5 bases short and J 11 bases short, with 12 bases between. This CDR3 comprises 11 residues. Germline lookup yields CDR1 KGHSH and CDR2 LQKENI. Here the CDR3 DNA reads TGTGCCAGCTCAAAGGACACGGCGGCTTTCTTT. As protein: CASSKDTAAFF.

The chain combines TRBV7-8 with TRBJ2-1; 12 nucleotides line up with TRBD2. Germline CDR1 SGHVS, CDR2 FQNEAQ. The CDR3 has 13 amino acids. V shed 2 bases and J 15 bases; nucleotides not matched to a gene: 5. The CDR3 DNA follows: TGTGCCAGCAGCTTATTGTCTAGCGGGAGGGCGTTCTTC. Translation gives CASSLLSSGRAFF.

The V call is TRBV12-3 or TRBV12-4, the J call TRBJ1-1; tentatively, D is TRBD1 (5 bases). V shed 4 bases and J shed 6 bases, with 15 bases lying between them. This CDR3 has 14 amino acids. The CDR3 DNA sequence: TGTGCCAGCAGTTCCCCTCGGGGGGGGTCTGAAGCTTTCTTT. It translates to CASSSPRGGSEAFF.

This clonotype showed up many times. V and J are TRBV6-2 or TRBV6-3 and TRBJ2-3; TRBD2 agrees at 13 bases. The germline V gene encodes CDR1 MNHEY and CDR2 SVGEGT. The ends lost 7 bases at V and 3 bases at J; junction bases unmatched: 10. The CDR3 is 17 residues long. CDR3 protein: CASTVTSGRIRTDTQYF. DNA for the CDR3: TGTGCCAGCACCGTGACTAGCGGGAGGATTCGGACAGATACGCAGTATTTT.

This clonotype turned up a few times. The chain carries TRBV30 and TRBJ1-6, with 8 bases matching TRBD1. Trimming removed 0 bases from V and 14 bases from J; junction bases left unmatched: 9. Germline-derived CDR1 and CDR2 are GTSNPN and SVGIG (reference sequence). The CDR3 length is 14 residues. CDR3 residues: CAWSVLAGGSALHF. In DNA form, the CDR3 reads TGTGCCTGGAGTGTACTTGCAGGGGGCTCAGCCCTCCACTTT.

This clonotype has ten or more counts. CDR3 bases: TGTGCCAGCAGTGGACAGGGTGAAGCGGAGACCCCGGGAGATACGCAGTATTTT. Protein sequence: CASSGQGEAETPGDTQYF. This chain uses TRBV2 with TRBJ2-3; 7 nucleotides line up with TRBD1. Germline lookup yields CDR1 SNHLY and CDR2 FYNNEI. V trimming: 4 bases; J trimming: 5 bases; junction bases outside the gene matches: 18. The CDR3 runs to 18 residues.

This clonotype was counted ten times or more. CDR3 DNA sequence: TGTGCCAGCAGGACGTCCCAAGAGACCCAGTACTTC. Its translation is CASRTSQETQYF. The gene calls are TRBV6-2 or TRBV6-3 and TRBJ2-5; D is undetermined. The germline V gene encodes CDR1 MNHEY and CDR2 SVGEGT. The CDR3 is 12 amino acids. V was shortened by 6 bases and J by 1 base, with 6 bases between the two germline ends.

V is TRBV7-9 and J is TRBJ1-3; D is possibly TRBD1 (6 bases). V gave up 5 bases and J gave up 0 bases, with 11 bases separating them. Germline V gives CDR1 SEHNR, CDR2 FQNEAQ (reference sequence). The CDR3 is 15 residues long. For the CDR3, the DNA is TGTGCCAGCAGCCCAGACAGGCGCTCTGGAAACACCATATATTTT. Amino acid sequence: CASSPDRRSGNTIYF.

This clonotype was picked up many times. The V gene is TRBV6-1, the J gene TRBJ1-1; D remains ambiguous. Germline V gives CDR1 MNHNS, CDR2 SASEGT. The ends were cut back, 2 bases at V and 11 bases at J, with 15 bases in the middle. The CDR3 is 13 residues long. Here the CDR3 reads CASSESPWTPAFF. In DNA form, the CDR3 reads TGTGCCAGCAGTGAATCACCTTGGACCCCGGCTTTCTTT.

This clonotype has only a few counts. This chain joins TRBV5-8 and TRBJ1-5, with TRBD1 as a possible D gene (5 bases). Germline values: CDR1 SGHTS, CDR2 YDEGEE. CDR3 length: 16 residues. The germline V and J ends were trimmed by 0 bases and 1 base, with 11 bases remaining between them. The CDR3 spells CASSLAQGGSNQPQHF. The DNA of the CDR3 is TGTGCCAGCAGCTTGGCCCAGGGAGGGAGCAATCAGCCCCAGCATTTT.

The table lists this clonotype with a few counts. The chain employs TRBV10-3 and TRBJ2-4; 12 bases agree with TRBD2. V trimming: 2 bases; J trimming: 3 bases; junction bases outside the gene matches: 5. The CDR3 extends over 17 amino acids. Germline V gene data show CDR1 as ENHRY and CDR2 as SYGVKD. The CDR3 nucleotides read TGTGCCATCAGTGAGGACGGACTAGCGGGAAACAAAAACATTCAGTACTTC. It translates to CAISEDGLAGNKNIQYF.

The rearrangement links TRBV2 to TRBJ2-1; TRBD2 might be the D (5 bases). The germline V gene has CDR1 SNHLY and CDR2 FYNNEI. V was pared by 3 bases and J by 4 bases, with 13 bases between. This CDR3 is 15 amino acids long. The CDR3 is CASSDVPGVYNEQFF. The CDR3 DNA reads TGTGCCAGCAGTGATGTTCCCGGGGTGTACAATGAGCAGTTCTTC.

This rearrangement joins TRBV7-9 to TRBJ2-1; maybe TRBD1 (6 bases). V lost 2 bases, J lost 10 bases, and 12 bases lay in between. The length of the CDR3 is 13 residues. Germline CDR1 reads SEHNR; CDR2 reads FQNEAQ (reference sequence). The CDR3 DNA sequence: TGTGCCAGCAGCTTAAGGGGCCAGGGGGAGCAGTTCTTC. Its translation: CASSLRGQGEQFF.

V and J are TRBV7-3 and TRBJ1-1, with TRBD1 matching over 8 bases. The V segment lost 5 bases and the J segment 0 bases; nucleotides outside the gene matches: 5. Germline V lookup: CDR1 SGHTA, CDR2 FQGTGA. This CDR3 has 15 residues. The CDR3, as DNA: TGTGCCAGCAGCCACGACAGGGGCCTGAACACTGAAGCTTTCTTT. Amino acid sequence: CASSHDRGLNTEAFF.

This clonotype has only a few counts. The chain employs TRBV18 and TRBJ2-3; the D is unclear. Germline CDR1 KGHSH, CDR2 LQKENI. V gave up 2 bases and J gave up 5 bases, with 5 bases separating them. This CDR3 is built from 12 residues. The DNA for the CDR3 is TGTGCCAGCTCACCATTTAGAGATACGCAGTATTTT. Translating it yields CASSPFRDTQYF.

The chain is built from TRBV4-1 and TRBJ1-4; D is possibly TRBD1 (6 bases). Germline lookup yields CDR1 MGHRA and CDR2 YSYEKL. The CDR3 spans 17 residues. Trimming left V 2 bases short and J 0 bases short, with 13 bases between. This CDR3 is CASSQTEGGATNEKLFF. The CDR3 nucleotides read TGCGCCAGCAGCCAAACGGAGGGGGGTGCAACTAATGAAAAACTGTTTTTT.

This clonotype has a count of ten or more. V and J are TRBV20-1 and TRBJ1-5; no reliable D call. This CDR3 contains 15 residues. V gave up 2 bases and J gave up 7 bases, with 18 bases separating them. Germline values: CDR1 DFQATT, CDR2 SNEGSKA (reference sequence). As DNA, the CDR3 is TGCAGTGCTAGAAACGGCAGGCAAATGGGGCAGCCCCAGCATTTT. As protein: CSARNGRQMGQPQHF.

The rearrangement uses TRBV7-9 and TRBJ2-7; 10 bases align to TRBD1. The germline V gene has CDR1 SEHNR and CDR2 FQNEAQ (reference sequence). The CDR3 sequence is 14 residues long. Trimming removed 3 bases from V and 6 bases from J; junction bases left unmatched: 5. CDR3 in amino acids: CASSFRTGGFEQYF. CDR3 bases: TGTGCCAGCAGCTTTCGGACAGGGGGATTCGAGCAGTACTTC.

The sample holds one count of this clonotype. This chain connects TRBV19 to TRBJ1-4; TRBD1 might be the D (6 bases). With 1 base removed from V and 6 bases from J, the gap between germline ends came to 15 bases. The CDR3 runs 16 residues. CDR1 LNHDA and CDR2 SQIVND come from the germline V gene (reference sequence). This chain's CDR3 is CASSIGQRGTHEKLFF. In DNA, the CDR3 is TGTGCCAGTAGTATAGGACAGCGGGGGACACATGAAAAACTGTTTTTT.

The V gene is TRBV10-2, the J gene TRBJ2-5; tentative D call: TRBD2 (6 bases). Trimming pared 7 bases from V and 2 bases from J, leaving 14 bases between. Germline V gene sequence: CDR1 WSHSY, CDR2 SAAADI. This CDR3 region has 14 residues. CDR3 loop: CASKGTSPQETQYF. DNA of the CDR3: TGCGCCAGCAAAGGAACTAGCCCGCAAGAGACCCAGTACTTC.